These 2 T cell receptor beta chains were sequenced from one sample in a study of blood T cells in healthy people across ages. It was with a sample-barcoded 5' primer and a J-beta primer mix that a second PCR of roughly 7 to 12 cycles was run. Each CDR3 protein gets one entry after TCRdb re-called the 5' RACE reads with MiXCR. Here the sample spans nearly 1 million distinct CDR3 sequences, roughly 47% being singletons. The material sequenced was blood. These receptors all come from a woman aged 60 to 75 in good health.

Many counts were recorded for this clonotype. The V gene is TRBV6-2 or TRBV6-3, the J gene TRBJ2-7; 10 bases line up with TRBD2. Per the germline V gene, CDR1 is MNHEY and CDR2 is SVGEGT. The CDR3 length is 14 residues. The V and J ends lost 4 bases and 2 bases, in that order; junction bases with no gene match: 2. As DNA, the CDR3 is TGTGCCAGCAGTTGGACTAGCGGTCCCTACGAGCAGTACTTC. This encodes CASSWTSGPYEQYF.

This clonotype has a handful of counts. J is TRBJ2-6 and V is TRBV5-1, with 7 bases identical to TRBD1. V shed 4 bases, J shed 2 bases, and the junction held 15 bases outside the gene matches. Germline V CDR1 and CDR2: SGHRS, YFSETQ. The CDR3 has 19 residues. As DNA, the CDR3 is TGCGCCAGCAGCATCAGACAGGGAAAATCAGCGACTGGGGCCAACGTCCTGACTTTC. This translates into CASSIRQGKSATGANVLTF. Combining the CDR3 with reference TRBV5-1 and TRBJ2-6 gives the whole variable domain KAGVTQTPRYLIKTRGQQVTLSCSPISGHRSVSWYQQTPGQGLQFLFEYFSETQRNKGNFPGRFSGRQFSNSRSEMNVSTLELGDSALYLCASSIRQGKSATGANVLTFGAGSRLTVL.